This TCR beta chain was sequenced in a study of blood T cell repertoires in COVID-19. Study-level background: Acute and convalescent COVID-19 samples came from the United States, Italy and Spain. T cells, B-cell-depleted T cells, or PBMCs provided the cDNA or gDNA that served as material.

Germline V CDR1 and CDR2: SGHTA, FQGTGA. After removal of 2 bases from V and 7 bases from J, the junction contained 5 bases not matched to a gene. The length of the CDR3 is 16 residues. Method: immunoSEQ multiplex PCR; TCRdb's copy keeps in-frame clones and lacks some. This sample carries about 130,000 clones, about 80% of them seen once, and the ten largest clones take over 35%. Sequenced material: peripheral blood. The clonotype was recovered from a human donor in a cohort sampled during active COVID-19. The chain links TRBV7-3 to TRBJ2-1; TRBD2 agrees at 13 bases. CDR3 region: CASSLLLAGGRNEQFF. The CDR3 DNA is TGTGCCAGCAGCTTATTACTAGCGGGGGGGCGGAATGAGCAGTTCTTC.